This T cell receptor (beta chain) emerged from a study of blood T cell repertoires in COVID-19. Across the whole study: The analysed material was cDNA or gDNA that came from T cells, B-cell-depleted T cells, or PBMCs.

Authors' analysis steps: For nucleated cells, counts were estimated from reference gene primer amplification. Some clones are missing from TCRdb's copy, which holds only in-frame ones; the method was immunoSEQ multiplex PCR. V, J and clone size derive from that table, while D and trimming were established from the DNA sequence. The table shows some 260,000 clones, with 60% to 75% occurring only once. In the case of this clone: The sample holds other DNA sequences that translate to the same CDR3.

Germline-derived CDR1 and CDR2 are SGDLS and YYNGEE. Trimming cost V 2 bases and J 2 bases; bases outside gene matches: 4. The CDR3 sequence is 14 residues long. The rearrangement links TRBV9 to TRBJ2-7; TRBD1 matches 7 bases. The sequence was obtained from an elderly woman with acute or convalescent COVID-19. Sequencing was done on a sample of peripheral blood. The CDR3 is CASSVGQGAYEQYF. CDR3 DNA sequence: TGTGCCAGCAGCGTGGGGCAGGGGGCCTACGAGCAGTACTTC. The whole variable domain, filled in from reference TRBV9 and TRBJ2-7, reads DSGVTQTPKHLITATGQRVTLRCSPRSGDLSVYWYQQSLDQGLQFLIQYYNGEERAKGNILERFSAQQFPDLHSELNLSSLELGDSALYFCASSVGQGAYEQYFGPGTRLTVT.